This entry concerns a single T cell receptor beta chain. These data are taken from a study of blood T cell repertoires in COVID-19. The CDR3 spans 13 residues. Germline V gives CDR1 MNHEY, CDR2 SMNVEV (reference sequence). V gave up 3 bases and J gave up 1 base, with 5 bases separating them. Under the authors' procedure: Counts of nucleated cells, estimated from reference gene primer amplification, were obtained. Assay: immunoSEQ multiplex PCR; the TCRdb copy retains only in-frame clones and omits some. V and J calls and clone size are given by that table; D and trimming were obtained from the DNA. The table includes roughly 150,000 clones, 85% to 90% detected once.

Sequences were obtained from peripheral blood. The clonotype comes from a woman between 35 and 50 years old with acute or convalescent COVID-19. This chain connects TRBV27 to TRBJ2-3; D gene ambiguous. CDR3 bases: TGTGCCAGCAGTTTGATAGGCACAGATACGCAGTATTTT. Its protein is CASSLIGTDTQYF.